This T cell receptor beta chain is drawn from a study of T cells in localized non-small cell lung cancer (TCRdb year 2020). Study-level background: T cell repertoires of approximately 250 early-stage NSCLC patients were analyzed, with tumors being compared against uninvolved tumor-adjacent lungs. The cohort was made up of approximately 250 treatment-naive NSCLC patients whose localized lung tumors had been resected. A mean age of 66.3 years was recorded for the NSCLC patients, of whom roughly 130 were male and 95 to 110 were female.

There are 14 amino acids in the CDR3, from cysteine to phenylalanine inclusive. The sequence is cut down to CDR3 DNA, 42 bases in frame from base 1. Sequences MNHNY (CDR1) and SVGAGI (CDR2) are obtained from the germline V gene (reference sequence). The junction shows trimming of 7 bases on V and 1 base on J, and the gene matches do not reach 6 bases of it. Comments on this clone: The antigen it recognizes is unknown. Nothing much larger sits one base from this clone, and base qualities are not available.

TCR beta CDR3 regions were sequenced from DNA using the immunoSEQ Assay. In the original analysis: To compute T cell density, TCR beta template counts were normalized to usable DNA, which was estimated by amplifying housekeeping genes. Using the preseqR package, richness was estimated by extrapolating to 120,000 templates for tissue samples and 400,000 templates for PBMC samples. Clonality was defined as one minus Pielou's evenness. To identify tissue-enriched TCRs, differential abundance testing was run on productive amino-acid clonotypes with a minimum total count of 5 and an alpha of 0.1. The Jaccard Index and the Morisita Overlap Index were used to measure repertoire overlap between compartments. GLIPH clustered TCR beta CDR3s with public tetramer-defined viral CDR3s; viral motifs required at least three viral sequences plus V-gene enrichment. TCRdb mirrors the immuneACCESS table, restricted to in-frame sequences. Some clones are absent from its copies; in checked studies, under half trace to an unresolved V gene, and the reason for the others is unknown. V and J calls plus clone size are reproduced from that table; the DNA served to infer D and trimming. For this sample the table gives 78,000 or so clones, of which roughly 86% were detected only once. More than 2.5% of the sample is taken by the ten largest.

At diagnosis, tumor, uninvolved tumor-adjacent lung and peripheral blood were collected and then preserved as a mix of FFPE and fresh-frozen material. For TCR repertoire profiling, blood samples were analyzed as peripheral blood mononuclear cells. The paper's findings and limits, for the study overall: Because multi-region tumor sequencing was not performed, intratumor heterogeneity could not be ruled out. Uninvolved tumor-adjacent lung showed the highest T cell clonality, higher than tumor, which suggests more focused antigenic responses in the adjacent lung. Longer overall survival was associated with higher T cell density in blood, whereas shorter survival was associated with higher clonality in adjacent lung. Because the study design was exploratory, TCR variables were selected using unadjusted p-values without false-discovery rate correction. A median of 57 of the top 100 tumor clones turned up in the paired uninvolved adjacent lung, and under 30 of those clones also ranked among the top 100 of that same adjacent lung.

The sequence was collected from a man aged 40-75 years with stage I lung adenocarcinoma. The V and J segments used are TRBV6-6 and TRBJ1-1; 7 junctional bases match TRBD1. The material sequenced was peripheral blood, taken before any cancer treatment. The DNA sequence is TGTGCCAGCAACTCTCGGGACAGGAACACTGAAGCTTTCTTT. Protein translation: CASNSRDRNTEAFF.